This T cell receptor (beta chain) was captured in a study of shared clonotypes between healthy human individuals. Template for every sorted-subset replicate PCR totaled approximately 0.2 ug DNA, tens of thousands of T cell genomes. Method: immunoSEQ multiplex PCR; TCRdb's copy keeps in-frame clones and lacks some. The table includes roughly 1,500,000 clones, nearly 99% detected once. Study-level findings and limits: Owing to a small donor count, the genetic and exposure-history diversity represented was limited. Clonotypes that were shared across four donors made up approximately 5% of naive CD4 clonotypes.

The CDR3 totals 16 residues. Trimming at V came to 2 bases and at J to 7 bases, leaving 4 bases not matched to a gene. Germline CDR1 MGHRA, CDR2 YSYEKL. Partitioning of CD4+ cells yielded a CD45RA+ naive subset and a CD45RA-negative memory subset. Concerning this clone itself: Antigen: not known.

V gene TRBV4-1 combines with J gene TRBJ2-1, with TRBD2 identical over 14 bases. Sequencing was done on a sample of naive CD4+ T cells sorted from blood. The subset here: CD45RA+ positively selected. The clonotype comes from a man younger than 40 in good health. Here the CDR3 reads CASSQRTSGRSNEQFF. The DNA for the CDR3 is TGCGCCAGCAGCCAACGGACTAGCGGGAGGTCAAATGAGCAGTTCTTC.